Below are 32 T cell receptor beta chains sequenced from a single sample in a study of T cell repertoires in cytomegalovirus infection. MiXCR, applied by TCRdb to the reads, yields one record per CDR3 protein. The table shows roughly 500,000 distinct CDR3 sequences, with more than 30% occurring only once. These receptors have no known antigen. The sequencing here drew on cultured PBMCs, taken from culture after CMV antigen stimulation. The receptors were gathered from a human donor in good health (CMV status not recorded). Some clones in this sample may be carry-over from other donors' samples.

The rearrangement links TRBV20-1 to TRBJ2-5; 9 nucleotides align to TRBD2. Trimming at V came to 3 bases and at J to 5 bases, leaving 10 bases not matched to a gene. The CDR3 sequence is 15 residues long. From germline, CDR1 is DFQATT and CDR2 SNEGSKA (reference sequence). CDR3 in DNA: TGCAGTGCTAGCCCGCTCGCGGGAGGGCCGGAGACCCAGTACTTC. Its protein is CSASPLAGGPETQYF.

The CDR3 region is CASSLVLGGRMSGANVLTF. The CDR3 nucleotides read TGTGCCAGCAGCTTAGTCTTGGGAGGGAGAATGTCTGGGGCCAACGTCCTGACTTTC. The rearrangement uses TRBV7-2 and TRBJ2-6; 7 bases are shared with TRBD2. V shed 1 base, J shed 1 base, and the junction held 10 bases outside the gene matches. CDR1 is SGHTA and CDR2 is FQGNSA in the germline V gene. CDR3 length equals 19 residues.

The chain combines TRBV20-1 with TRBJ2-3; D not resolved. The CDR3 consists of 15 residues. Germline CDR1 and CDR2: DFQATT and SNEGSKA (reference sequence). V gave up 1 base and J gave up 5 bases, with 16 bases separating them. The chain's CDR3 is CSARVRRLLGDTQYF. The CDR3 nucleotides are TGCAGTGCTAGAGTACGACGGCTGTTAGGAGATACGCAGTATTTT.

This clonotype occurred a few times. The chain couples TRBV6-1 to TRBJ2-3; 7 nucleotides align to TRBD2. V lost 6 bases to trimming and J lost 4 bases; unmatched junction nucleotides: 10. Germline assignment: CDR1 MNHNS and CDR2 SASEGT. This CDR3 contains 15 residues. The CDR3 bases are TGTGCCAGCAGCGCGGGAGCTGGTTTCGCAGATACGCAGTATTTT. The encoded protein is CASSAGAGFADTQYF.

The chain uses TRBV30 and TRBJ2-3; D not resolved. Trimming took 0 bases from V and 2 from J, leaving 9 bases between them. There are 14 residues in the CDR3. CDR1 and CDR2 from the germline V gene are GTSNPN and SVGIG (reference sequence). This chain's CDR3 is CAWSVGALTDTQYF. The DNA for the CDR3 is TGTGCCTGGAGTGTAGGAGCCCTCACAGATACGCAGTATTTT.

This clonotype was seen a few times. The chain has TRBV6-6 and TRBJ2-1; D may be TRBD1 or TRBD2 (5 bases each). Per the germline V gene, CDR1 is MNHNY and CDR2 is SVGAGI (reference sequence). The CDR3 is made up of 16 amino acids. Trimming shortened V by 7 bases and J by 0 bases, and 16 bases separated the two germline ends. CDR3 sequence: CASTGRAKSSYNEQFF. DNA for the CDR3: TGTGCCAGCACGGGACGGGCCAAAAGCTCCTACAATGAGCAGTTCTTC.

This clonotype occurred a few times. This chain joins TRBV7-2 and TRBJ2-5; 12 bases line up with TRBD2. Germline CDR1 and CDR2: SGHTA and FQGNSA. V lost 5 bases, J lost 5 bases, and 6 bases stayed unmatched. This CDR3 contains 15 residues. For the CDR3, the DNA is TGTGCCAGCAGCCTGACTAGCGGGAGCGGGGAGACCCAGTACTTC. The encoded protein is CASSLTSGSGETQYF.

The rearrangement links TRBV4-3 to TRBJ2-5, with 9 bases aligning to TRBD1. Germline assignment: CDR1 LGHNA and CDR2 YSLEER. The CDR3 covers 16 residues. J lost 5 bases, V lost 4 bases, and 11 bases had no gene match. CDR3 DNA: TGCGCCAGCAGCCCAACCGACAACAGGGGGCTTGAGACCCAGTACTTC. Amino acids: CASSPTDNRGLETQYF.

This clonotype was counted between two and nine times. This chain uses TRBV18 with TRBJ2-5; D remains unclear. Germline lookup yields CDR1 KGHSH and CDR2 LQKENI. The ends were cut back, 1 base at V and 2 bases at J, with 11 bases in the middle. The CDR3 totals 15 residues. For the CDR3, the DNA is TGTGCCAGCTCACCACGAACGGGCAAGCAAGAGACCCAGTACTTC. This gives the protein CASSPRTGKQETQYF.

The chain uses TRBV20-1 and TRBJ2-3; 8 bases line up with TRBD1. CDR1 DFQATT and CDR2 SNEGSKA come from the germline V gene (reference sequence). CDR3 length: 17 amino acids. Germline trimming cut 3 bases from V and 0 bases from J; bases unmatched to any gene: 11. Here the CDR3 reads CSARGKLRTGSTDTQYF. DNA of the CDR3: TGCAGTGCTAGGGGGAAATTGCGGACAGGGAGCACAGATACGCAGTATTTT.

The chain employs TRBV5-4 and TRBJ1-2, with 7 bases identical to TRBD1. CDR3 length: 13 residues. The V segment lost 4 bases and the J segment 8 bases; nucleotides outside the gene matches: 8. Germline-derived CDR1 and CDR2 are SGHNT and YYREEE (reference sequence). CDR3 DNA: TGTGCCAGCAGCCTAACAGGGGTCGGAGGCTACACCTTC. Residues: CASSLTGVGGYTF.

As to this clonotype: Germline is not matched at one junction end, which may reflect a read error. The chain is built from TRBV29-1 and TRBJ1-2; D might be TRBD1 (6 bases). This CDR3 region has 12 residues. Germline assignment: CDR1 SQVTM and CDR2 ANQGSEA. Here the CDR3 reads CSGKLGEGGLPF. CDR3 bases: TGCAGCGGAAAGCTGGGAGAGGGGGGTCTACCCTTC.

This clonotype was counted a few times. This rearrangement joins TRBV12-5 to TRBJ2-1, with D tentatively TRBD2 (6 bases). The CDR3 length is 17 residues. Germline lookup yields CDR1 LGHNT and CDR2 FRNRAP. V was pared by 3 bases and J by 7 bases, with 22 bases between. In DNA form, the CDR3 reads TGTGCTAGTGGTTTTAGGCGGCTTGGGCTAGCGAAAAATGAGCAGTTCTTC. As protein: CASGFRRLGLAKNEQFF.

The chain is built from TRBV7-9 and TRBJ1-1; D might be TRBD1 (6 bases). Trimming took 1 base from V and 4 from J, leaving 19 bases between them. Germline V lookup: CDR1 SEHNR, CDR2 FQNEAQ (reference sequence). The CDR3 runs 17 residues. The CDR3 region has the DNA TGTGCCAGCAGCTTAGGGGTGGCAGGGGCTCGGAGCACTGAAGCTTTCTTT. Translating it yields CASSLGVAGARSTEAFF.

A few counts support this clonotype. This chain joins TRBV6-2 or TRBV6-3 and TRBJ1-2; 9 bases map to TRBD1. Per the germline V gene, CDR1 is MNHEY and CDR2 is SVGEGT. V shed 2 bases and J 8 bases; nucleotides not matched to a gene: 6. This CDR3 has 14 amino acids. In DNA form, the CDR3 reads TGTGCCAGCAGTTACCCCGGGACAGGGACCGGCTACACCTTC. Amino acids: CASSYPGTGTGYTF.

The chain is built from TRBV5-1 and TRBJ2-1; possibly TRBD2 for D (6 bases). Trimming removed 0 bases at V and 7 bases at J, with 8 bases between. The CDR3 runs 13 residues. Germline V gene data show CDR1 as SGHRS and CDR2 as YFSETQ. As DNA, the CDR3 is TGCGCCAGCAGCTTGGTCGCGGGAAATGAGCAGTTCTTC. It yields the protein CASSLVAGNEQFF.

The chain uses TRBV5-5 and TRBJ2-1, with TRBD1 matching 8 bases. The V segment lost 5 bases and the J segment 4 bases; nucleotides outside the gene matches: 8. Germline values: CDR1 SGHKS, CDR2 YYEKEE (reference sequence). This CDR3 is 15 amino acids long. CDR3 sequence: CASSSRTGMYNEQFF. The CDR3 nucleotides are TGTGCCAGCAGTTCCCGGACAGGGATGTACAATGAGCAGTTCTTC. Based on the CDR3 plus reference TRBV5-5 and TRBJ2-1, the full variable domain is DAGVTQSPTHLIKTRGQQVTLRCSPISGHKSVSWYQQVLGQGPQFIFQYYEKEERGRGNFPDRFSARQFPNYSSELNVNALLLGDSALYLCASSSRTGMYNEQFFGPGTRLTVL.

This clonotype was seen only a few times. The CDR3 sequence is CASTEDGTITDTQYF. Here the CDR3 DNA reads TGTGCCAGCACCGAGGACGGCACAATCACAGATACGCAGTATTTT. The V and J genes are TRBV6-2 or TRBV6-3 and TRBJ2-3, with D unresolved. Looked up from germline, CDR1 is MNHEY and CDR2 is SVGEGT. This CDR3 region has 15 residues. Trimming shortened V by 7 bases and J by 2 bases, and 16 bases separated the two germline ends.

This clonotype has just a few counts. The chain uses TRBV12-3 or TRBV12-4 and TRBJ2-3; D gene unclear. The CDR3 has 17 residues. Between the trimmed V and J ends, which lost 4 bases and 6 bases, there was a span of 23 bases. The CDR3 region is CASSSLPSQVPYDTQYF. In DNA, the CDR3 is TGTGCCAGCAGTTCCCTCCCAAGTCAGGTCCCATATGATACGCAGTATTTT.

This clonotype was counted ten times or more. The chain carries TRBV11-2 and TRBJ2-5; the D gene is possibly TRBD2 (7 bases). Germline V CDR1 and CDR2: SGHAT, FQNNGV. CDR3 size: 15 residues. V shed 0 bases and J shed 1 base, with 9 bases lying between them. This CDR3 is CASSLDRGAQETQYF. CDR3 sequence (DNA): TGTGCCAGCAGCTTAGATCGGGGGGCCCAAGAGACCCAGTACTTC.

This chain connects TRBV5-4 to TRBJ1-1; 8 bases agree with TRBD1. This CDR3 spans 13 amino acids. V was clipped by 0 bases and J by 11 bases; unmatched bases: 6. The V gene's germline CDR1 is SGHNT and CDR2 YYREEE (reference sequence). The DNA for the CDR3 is TGTGCCAGCAGCTTGGCGGACAGGGTTCCGGCTTTCTTT. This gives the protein CASSLADRVPAFF.

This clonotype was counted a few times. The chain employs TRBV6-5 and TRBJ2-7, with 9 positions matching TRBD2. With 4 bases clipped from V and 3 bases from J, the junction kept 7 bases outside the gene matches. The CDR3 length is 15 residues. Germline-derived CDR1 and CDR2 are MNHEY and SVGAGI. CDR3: CASSSYSGSHYEQYF. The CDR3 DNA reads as TGTGCCAGCAGTTCCTATAGCGGGAGCCACTACGAGCAGTACTTC.

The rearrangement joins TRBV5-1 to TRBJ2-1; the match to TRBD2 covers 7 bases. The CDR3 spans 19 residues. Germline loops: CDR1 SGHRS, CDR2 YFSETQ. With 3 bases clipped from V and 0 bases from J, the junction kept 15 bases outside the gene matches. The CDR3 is CASSSPNWTSRSSYNEQFF. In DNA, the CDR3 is TGCGCCAGCAGCTCTCCGAACTGGACTAGTAGGAGCTCCTACAATGAGCAGTTCTTC.

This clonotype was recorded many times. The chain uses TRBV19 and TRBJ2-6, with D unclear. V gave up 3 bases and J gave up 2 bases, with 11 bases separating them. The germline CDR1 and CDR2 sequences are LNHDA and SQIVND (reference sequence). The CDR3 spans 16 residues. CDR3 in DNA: TGTGCCAGTAGTATGGTGACCGGGCCTGGGGCCAACGTCCTGACTTTC. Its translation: CASSMVTGPGANVLTF. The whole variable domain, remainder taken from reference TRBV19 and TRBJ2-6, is DGGITQSPKYLFRKEGQNVTLSCEQNLNHDAMYWYRQDPGQGLRLIYYSQIVNDFQKGDIAEGYSVSREKKESFPLTVTSAQKNPTAFYLCASSMVTGPGANVLTFGAGSRLTVL.

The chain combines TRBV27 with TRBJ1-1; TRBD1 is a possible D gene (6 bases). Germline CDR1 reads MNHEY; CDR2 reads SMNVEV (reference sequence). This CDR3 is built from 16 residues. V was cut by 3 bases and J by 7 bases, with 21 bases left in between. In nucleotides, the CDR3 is TGTGCCAGCAGTTTCTTGGGGGTCAGGGGTGGTGGTGAAGCTTTCTTT. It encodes CASSFLGVRGGGEAFF.

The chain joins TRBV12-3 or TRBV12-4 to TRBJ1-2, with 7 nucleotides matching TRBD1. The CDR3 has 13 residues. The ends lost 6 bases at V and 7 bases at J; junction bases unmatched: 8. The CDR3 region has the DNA TGTGCCAGCAGCTCGACAGGGTCGGGTGGCTACACCTTC. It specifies CASSSTGSGGYTF.

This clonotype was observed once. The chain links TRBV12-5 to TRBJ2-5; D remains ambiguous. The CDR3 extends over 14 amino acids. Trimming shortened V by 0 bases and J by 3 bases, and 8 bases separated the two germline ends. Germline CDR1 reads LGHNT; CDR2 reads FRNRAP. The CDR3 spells CASGLVPAEETQYF. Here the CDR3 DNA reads TGTGCTAGTGGTTTGGTCCCAGCAGAAGAGACCCAGTACTTC.

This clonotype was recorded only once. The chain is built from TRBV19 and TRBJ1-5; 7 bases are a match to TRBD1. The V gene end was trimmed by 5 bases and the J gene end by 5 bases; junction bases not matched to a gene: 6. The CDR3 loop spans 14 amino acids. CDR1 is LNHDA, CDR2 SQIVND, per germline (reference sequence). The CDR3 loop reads CASSSSGGDQPQHF. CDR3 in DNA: TGTGCCAGTAGTTCCTCAGGGGGGGATCAGCCCCAGCATTTT.

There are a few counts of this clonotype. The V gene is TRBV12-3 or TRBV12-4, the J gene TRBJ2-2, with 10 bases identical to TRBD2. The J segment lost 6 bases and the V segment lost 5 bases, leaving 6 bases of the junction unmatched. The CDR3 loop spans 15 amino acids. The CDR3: CASSRSGRAPGELFF. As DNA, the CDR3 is TGTGCCAGCAGTCGCAGCGGGAGGGCCCCCGGGGAGCTGTTTTTT.

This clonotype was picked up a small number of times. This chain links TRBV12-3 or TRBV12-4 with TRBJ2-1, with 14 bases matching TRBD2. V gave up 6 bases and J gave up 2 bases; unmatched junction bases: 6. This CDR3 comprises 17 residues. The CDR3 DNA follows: TGTGCCAGCAGGACCGAGACTAGCGGGAGGGCCTACAATGAGCAGTTCTTC. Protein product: CASRTETSGRAYNEQFF.

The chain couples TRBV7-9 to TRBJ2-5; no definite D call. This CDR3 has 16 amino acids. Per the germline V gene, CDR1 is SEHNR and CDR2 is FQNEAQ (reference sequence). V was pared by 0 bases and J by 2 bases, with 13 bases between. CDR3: CASSLAKILSQETQYF. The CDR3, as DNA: TGTGCCAGCAGCTTAGCGAAGATACTGTCTCAAGAGACCCAGTACTTC.

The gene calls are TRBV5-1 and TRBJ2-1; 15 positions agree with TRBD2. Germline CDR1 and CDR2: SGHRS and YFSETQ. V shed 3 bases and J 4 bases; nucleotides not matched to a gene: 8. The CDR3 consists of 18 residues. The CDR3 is CASSYGTSGGPVYNEQFF. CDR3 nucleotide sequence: TGCGCCAGCAGCTATGGGACTAGCGGGGGGCCCGTATACAATGAGCAGTTCTTC.